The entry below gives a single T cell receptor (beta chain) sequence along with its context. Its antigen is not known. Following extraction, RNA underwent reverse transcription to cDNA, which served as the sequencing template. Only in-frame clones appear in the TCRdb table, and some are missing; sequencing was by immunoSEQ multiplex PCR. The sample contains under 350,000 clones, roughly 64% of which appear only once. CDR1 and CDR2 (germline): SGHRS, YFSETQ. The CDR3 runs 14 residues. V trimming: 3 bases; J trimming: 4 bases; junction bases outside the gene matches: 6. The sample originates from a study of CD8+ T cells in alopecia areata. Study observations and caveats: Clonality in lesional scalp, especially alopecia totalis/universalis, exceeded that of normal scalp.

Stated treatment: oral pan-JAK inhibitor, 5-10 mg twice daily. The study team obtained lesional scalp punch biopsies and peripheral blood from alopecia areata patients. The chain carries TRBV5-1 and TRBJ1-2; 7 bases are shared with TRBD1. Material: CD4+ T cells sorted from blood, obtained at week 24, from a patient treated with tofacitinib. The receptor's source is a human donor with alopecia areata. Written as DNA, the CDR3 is TGCGCCAGCAGCTCGGACAGGCCTGTCTATGGCTACACCTTC. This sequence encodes CASSSDRPVYGYTF. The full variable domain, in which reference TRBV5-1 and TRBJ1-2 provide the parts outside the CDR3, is KAGVTQTPRYLIKTRGQQVTLSCSPISGHRSVSWYQQTPGQGLQFLFEYFSETQRNKGNFPGRFSGRQFSNSRSEMNVSTLELGDSALYLCASSSDRPVYGYTFGSGTRLTVV.